The rows below give T cell receptor beta chains drawn from one sample of a study. TCRdb independently ran MiXCR on the multiplex PCR reads; one entry per CDR3 protein. The table has about 1,200 distinct CDR3 sequences, around 25% seen once. The source material was tumor-infiltrating Tregs sorted from the breast tumor. The source of these receptors is a female donor with breast cancer. Both conserved end residues are part of each CDR3. The D gene is left open where the match is weak. Some rows have no size entry. The others give once, few or many, or a class for an expanded clone.

cdr3_nt: TGTGCCAGCAGTTTATGGGGCCTCCGAAGTGGCTACACCTTC
cdr3_aa: CASSLWGLRSGYTF
clone_size: large
v_call: TRBV12-3/TRBV12-4
j_call: TRBJ1-2
d_call: .

cdr3_nt: TGTGCCAGCAGTTTAATCAGCTATGGCTACACCTTC
cdr3_aa: CASSLISYGYTF
clone_size: medium-sized
v_call: TRBV12-3/TRBV12-4
j_call: TRBJ1-2
d_call: .

cdr3_nt: TGTGCCAGCAGCCCCGGATTCGATGGCTACACCTTC
cdr3_aa: CASSPGFDGYTF
clone_size: large
v_call: TRBV12-3/TRBV12-4
j_call: TRBJ1-2
d_call: .

cdr3_nt: TGTGCCAGCAGTTTAGGCTCGCCTAGGGGCTACACCTTC
cdr3_aa: CASSLGSPRGYTF
clone_size: medium-sized
v_call: TRBV12-3/TRBV12-4
j_call: TRBJ1-2
d_call: .

cdr3_nt: TGTGCCAGCAGTACAGACAGTTTCTATGGCTACACCTTC
cdr3_aa: CASSTDSFYGYTF
clone_size: .
v_call: TRBV12-3/TRBV12-4
j_call: TRBJ1-2
d_call: .

cdr3_nt: TGTGCCAGCACCTTACGGGACAGGGGTAACTATGGCTACACCTTC
cdr3_aa: CASTLRDRGNYGYTF
clone_size: .
v_call: TRBV12-3/TRBV12-4
j_call: TRBJ1-2
d_call: TRBD1

cdr3_nt: TGTGCCAGCAGTTTCAGGCTCCGGGAGGGAGGCTACACCTTC
cdr3_aa: CASSFRLREGGYTF
clone_size: .
v_call: TRBV12-3/TRBV12-4
j_call: TRBJ1-2
d_call: .

cdr3_nt: TGTGCCAGCAGTTTAGCTTTGACAAACTATGGCTACACCTTC
cdr3_aa: CASSLALTNYGYTF
clone_size: medium-sized
v_call: TRBV12-3/TRBV12-4
j_call: TRBJ1-2
d_call: .

cdr3_nt: TGTGCCAGCAGATGGGATGAGACAGGCCCTAACTATGGCTACACCTTC
cdr3_aa: CASRWDETGPNYGYTF
clone_size: few
v_call: TRBV12-3/TRBV12-4
j_call: TRBJ1-2
d_call: .

cdr3_nt: TGTGCCAGCAGTTTAATTGGCACGGACTATGGCTACACCTTC
cdr3_aa: CASSLIGTDYGYTF
clone_size: medium-sized
v_call: TRBV12-3/TRBV12-4
j_call: TRBJ1-2
d_call: .

cdr3_nt: TGTGCCAGCAGTTTTCAGGGTAGCTATGGCTACACCTTC
cdr3_aa: CASSFQGSYGYTF
clone_size: large
v_call: TRBV12-3/TRBV12-4
j_call: TRBJ1-2
d_call: .

cdr3_nt: TGTGCCAGCAGTCTCGCACCCCAGGGACCAAATGGCTACACCTTC
cdr3_aa: CASSLAPQGPNGYTF
clone_size: .
v_call: TRBV12-3/TRBV12-4
j_call: TRBJ1-2
d_call: .

cdr3_nt: TGTGCCAGCAGTTTCGCGGGCTATGGCTACACCTTC
cdr3_aa: CASSFAGYGYTF
clone_size: medium-sized
v_call: TRBV12-3/TRBV12-4
j_call: TRBJ1-2
d_call: .

cdr3_nt: TGTGCCAGCAGCTGGACAGGGGACTCCGCCGCCTTGGGAAACTATGGCTACACCTTC
cdr3_aa: CASSWTGDSAALGNYGYTF
clone_size: .
v_call: TRBV12-3/TRBV12-4
j_call: TRBJ1-2
d_call: TRBD1

cdr3_nt: TGTGCCAGCAGTTTGGGAGGCGGAGTTGATGGCTACACCTTC
cdr3_aa: CASSLGGGVDGYTF
clone_size: large
v_call: TRBV12-3/TRBV12-4
j_call: TRBJ1-2
d_call: .

cdr3_nt: TGTGCCAGCAGTTTAAGTGGGCGGACAGCGGACTATGGCTACACCTTC
cdr3_aa: CASSLSGRTADYGYTF
clone_size: .
v_call: TRBV12-3/TRBV12-4
j_call: TRBJ1-2
d_call: .

cdr3_nt: TGTGCCAGCAGTCCTGGACAGGGGAATGGCTACACCTTC
cdr3_aa: CASSPGQGNGYTF
clone_size: medium-sized
v_call: TRBV12-3/TRBV12-4
j_call: TRBJ1-2
d_call: TRBD1

cdr3_nt: TGTGCCAGCAGTTCGCAGGGCAGAGGCTACACCTTC
cdr3_aa: CASSSQGRGYTF
clone_size: .
v_call: TRBV12-3/TRBV12-4
j_call: TRBJ1-2
d_call: .

cdr3_nt: TGTGCCAGCAGTTCCGGGACAGGGTCTGGCTACACCTTC
cdr3_aa: CASSSGTGSGYTF
clone_size: few
v_call: TRBV12-3/TRBV12-4
j_call: TRBJ1-2
d_call: TRBD1

cdr3_nt: TGTGCCAGCAGTTTAGGCATCGGCTACACCTTC
cdr3_aa: CASSLGIGYTF
clone_size: .
v_call: TRBV12-3/TRBV12-4
j_call: TRBJ1-2
d_call: .

cdr3_nt: TGTGCCAGCTCGGCGAGGGATGACTATGGCTACACCTTC
cdr3_aa: CASSARDDYGYTF
clone_size: .
v_call: TRBV12-3/TRBV12-4
j_call: TRBJ1-2
d_call: .

cdr3_nt: TGTGCCAGCAGTTTGAACGTCGATGGCTACACCTTC
cdr3_aa: CASSLNVDGYTF
clone_size: medium-sized
v_call: TRBV12-3/TRBV12-4
j_call: TRBJ1-2
d_call: .

cdr3_nt: TGTGCCAGCAATAGACAGGGCATCAATGGCTACACCTTC
cdr3_aa: CASNRQGINGYTF
clone_size: .
v_call: TRBV12-3/TRBV12-4
j_call: TRBJ1-2
d_call: TRBD1

cdr3_nt: TGTGCCAGCAGTTTAGCATGGGGACAGGGAATCTATGGCTACACCTTC
cdr3_aa: CASSLAWGQGIYGYTF
clone_size: large
v_call: TRBV12-3/TRBV12-4
j_call: TRBJ1-2
d_call: TRBD1

cdr3_nt: TGTGCCAGCAGGTCCGGAGGGGTGGGCGGCTACACCTTC
cdr3_aa: CASRSGGVGGYTF
clone_size: .
v_call: TRBV12-3/TRBV12-4
j_call: TRBJ1-2
d_call: .

cdr3_nt: TGTGCCAGCAGCCCGGACAGGTGGGCCAGGCTTGCCCATGGCTACACCTTC
cdr3_aa: CASSPDRWARLAHGYTF
clone_size: large
v_call: TRBV12-3/TRBV12-4
j_call: TRBJ1-2
d_call: TRBD1

cdr3_nt: TGTGCCAGCAGTTTAGGACAGGGGTATTTTGGCTACACCTTC
cdr3_aa: CASSLGQGYFGYTF
clone_size: .
v_call: TRBV12-3/TRBV12-4
j_call: TRBJ1-2
d_call: TRBD1

cdr3_nt: TGTGCCAGCAGTTTGCGGGACTATGGCTACACCTTC
cdr3_aa: CASSLRDYGYTF
clone_size: few
v_call: TRBV12-3/TRBV12-4
j_call: TRBJ1-2
d_call: .

cdr3_nt: TGTGCCAGCAGTTCCTCGGGAGCTAACTATGGCTACACCTTC
cdr3_aa: CASSSSGANYGYTF
clone_size: few
v_call: TRBV12-3/TRBV12-4
j_call: TRBJ1-2
d_call: .

cdr3_nt: TGTGCCAGCAGTTCATCACATGGCTACACCTTC
cdr3_aa: CASSSSHGYTF
clone_size: medium-sized
v_call: TRBV12-3/TRBV12-4
j_call: TRBJ1-2
d_call: .

cdr3_nt: TGTGCCAGCAGCCAGAGGGGAGGGGTTGATGGCTACACCTTC
cdr3_aa: CASSQRGGVDGYTF
clone_size: .
v_call: TRBV12-3/TRBV12-4
j_call: TRBJ1-2
d_call: .

cdr3_nt: TGTGCCAGCAGCGAACAGGTGATGGGTGGCTACACCTTC
cdr3_aa: CASSEQVMGGYTF
clone_size: few
v_call: TRBV12-3/TRBV12-4
j_call: TRBJ1-2
d_call: .

cdr3_nt: TGTGCCAGCAGTGAAGTACTGGTGGGCTATGGCTACACCTTC
cdr3_aa: CASSEVLVGYGYTF
clone_size: medium-sized
v_call: TRBV12-3/TRBV12-4
j_call: TRBJ1-2
d_call: .

cdr3_nt: TGTGCCAGCAGTTTAGGTGGGGTTCAATTCGGCTACACCTTC
cdr3_aa: CASSLGGVQFGYTF
clone_size: large
v_call: TRBV12-3/TRBV12-4
j_call: TRBJ1-2
d_call: .

cdr3_nt: TGTGCCAGCAGTTTCCCTCGGTCGAGCTACACCTTC
cdr3_aa: CASSFPRSSYTF
clone_size: large
v_call: TRBV12-3/TRBV12-4
j_call: TRBJ1-2
d_call: .

cdr3_nt: TGTGCCAGCAGTTTCACCCTCGATGGCTATGGCTACACCTTC
cdr3_aa: CASSFTLDGYGYTF
clone_size: large
v_call: TRBV12-3/TRBV12-4
j_call: TRBJ1-2
d_call: .

cdr3_nt: TGTGCCAGCAGTTTAGAAGGGATGTGGGGCTACACCTTC
cdr3_aa: CASSLEGMWGYTF
clone_size: few
v_call: TRBV12-3/TRBV12-4
j_call: TRBJ1-2
d_call: .

cdr3_nt: TGTGCCAGCAGTTATGGCTACACCTTC
cdr3_aa: CASSYGYTF
clone_size: .
v_call: TRBV12-3/TRBV12-4
j_call: TRBJ1-2
d_call: .

cdr3_nt: TGTGCCAGCAGTAGCGGGACAACCTATGGCTACACCTTC
cdr3_aa: CASSSGTTYGYTF
clone_size: large
v_call: TRBV12-3/TRBV12-4
j_call: TRBJ1-2
d_call: .

cdr3_nt: TGTGCCAGCAGTTTAACAAGACACTATGGCTACACCTTC
cdr3_aa: CASSLTRHYGYTF
clone_size: large
v_call: TRBV12-3/TRBV12-4
j_call: TRBJ1-2
d_call: .

cdr3_nt: TGTGCCAGCAGTCCCGGGACTGACTATGGCTACACCTTC
cdr3_aa: CASSPGTDYGYTF
clone_size: .
v_call: TRBV12-3/TRBV12-4
j_call: TRBJ1-2
d_call: .

cdr3_nt: TGTGCCAGCAGCCTGGACGGGAACTATGGCTACACCTTC
cdr3_aa: CASSLDGNYGYTF
clone_size: medium-sized
v_call: TRBV12-3/TRBV12-4
j_call: TRBJ1-2
d_call: .

cdr3_nt: TGTGCCAGCAGTTTAATTGGTGACGGGACAGGAGGCGAGGGCTACACCTTC
cdr3_aa: CASSLIGDGTGGEGYTF
clone_size: many
v_call: TRBV12-3/TRBV12-4
j_call: TRBJ1-2
d_call: TRBD1

cdr3_nt: TGTGCCAGCAGTAATCCGGGAGGGAATGGCTACACCTTC
cdr3_aa: CASSNPGGNGYTF
clone_size: .
v_call: TRBV12-3/TRBV12-4
j_call: TRBJ1-2
d_call: .

cdr3_nt: TGTGCCAGCAACCGGGACTCCTCTAACTATGGCTACACCTTC
cdr3_aa: CASNRDSSNYGYTF
clone_size: large
v_call: TRBV12-3/TRBV12-4
j_call: TRBJ1-2
d_call: .

cdr3_nt: TGTGCCAGCAGTACGGGACAAACTATGGGCTACACCTTC
cdr3_aa: CASSTGQTMGYTF
clone_size: .
v_call: TRBV12-3/TRBV12-4
j_call: TRBJ1-2
d_call: .

cdr3_nt: TGTGCCAGCAGGTCTGATGGGTACCCCAACCGTGGCTACACCTTC
cdr3_aa: CASRSDGYPNRGYTF
clone_size: medium-sized
v_call: TRBV12-3/TRBV12-4
j_call: TRBJ1-2
d_call: .

cdr3_nt: TGTGCCAGCAGTTTATATTCAGGGAGCTACACCTTC
cdr3_aa: CASSLYSGSYTF
clone_size: large
v_call: TRBV12-3/TRBV12-4
j_call: TRBJ1-2
d_call: .

cdr3_nt: TGTGCCAGCAGTTTGGGGTATGGCTACACCTTC
cdr3_aa: CASSLGYGYTF
clone_size: many
v_call: TRBV12-3/TRBV12-4
j_call: TRBJ1-2
d_call: .

cdr3_nt: TGTGCCAGTGGGCAGGGACACTATGGCTACACCTTC
cdr3_aa: CASGQGHYGYTF
clone_size: once
v_call: TRBV12-3/TRBV12-4
j_call: TRBJ1-2
d_call: .

cdr3_nt: TGTGCCAGCAGTTTAGGGCAGACTTATGGCTACACCTTC
cdr3_aa: CASSLGQTYGYTF
clone_size: .
v_call: TRBV12-3/TRBV12-4
j_call: TRBJ1-2
d_call: .

cdr3_nt: TGTGCCAGCAGTTTGCAGGGTTCTAAAGGCTACACCTTC
cdr3_aa: CASSLQGSKGYTF
clone_size: .
v_call: TRBV12-3/TRBV12-4
j_call: TRBJ1-2
d_call: .

cdr3_nt: TGTGCCAGCAGTTCAGGGGACGGCTACACCTTC
cdr3_aa: CASSSGDGYTF
clone_size: once
v_call: TRBV12-3/TRBV12-4
j_call: TRBJ1-2
d_call: .

cdr3_nt: TGTGCCAGCAGGGTTGACAGGGGACTGGGTGGCTACACCTTC
cdr3_aa: CASRVDRGLGGYTF
clone_size: large
v_call: TRBV12-3/TRBV12-4
j_call: TRBJ1-2
d_call: TRBD1

cdr3_nt: TGTGCCAGCAGTCCCGTAGGCTCAGCTAACTATGGCTACACCTTC
cdr3_aa: CASSPVGSANYGYTF
clone_size: few
v_call: TRBV12-3/TRBV12-4
j_call: TRBJ1-2
d_call: .

cdr3_nt: TGTGCCAGCAGTTTCCCCGAGTCTAACTATGGCTACACCTTC
cdr3_aa: CASSFPESNYGYTF
clone_size: few
v_call: TRBV12-3/TRBV12-4
j_call: TRBJ1-2
d_call: .

cdr3_nt: TGTGCCAGCAGTTTGGGCACTCCGGGCTATGGCTACACCTTC
cdr3_aa: CASSLGTPGYGYTF
clone_size: large
v_call: TRBV12-3/TRBV12-4
j_call: TRBJ1-2
d_call: .

cdr3_nt: TGTGCCAGCAGTCCTAACGGGGATGGCTACACCTTC
cdr3_aa: CASSPNGDGYTF
clone_size: many
v_call: TRBV12-3/TRBV12-4
j_call: TRBJ1-2
d_call: .

cdr3_nt: TGTGCCAGCAGCGAACGGGTCTATGGCTACACCTTC
cdr3_aa: CASSERVYGYTF
clone_size: .
v_call: TRBV12-3/TRBV12-4
j_call: TRBJ1-2
d_call: .